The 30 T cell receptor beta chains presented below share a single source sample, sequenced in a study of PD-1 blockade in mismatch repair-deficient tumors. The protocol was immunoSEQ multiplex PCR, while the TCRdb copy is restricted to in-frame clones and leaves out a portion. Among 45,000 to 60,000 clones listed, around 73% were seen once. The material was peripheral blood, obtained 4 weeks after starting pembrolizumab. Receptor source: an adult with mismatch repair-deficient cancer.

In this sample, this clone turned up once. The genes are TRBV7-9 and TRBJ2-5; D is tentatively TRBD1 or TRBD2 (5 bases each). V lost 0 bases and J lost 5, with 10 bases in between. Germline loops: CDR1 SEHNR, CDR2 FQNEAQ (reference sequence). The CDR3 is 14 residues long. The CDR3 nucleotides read TGTGCCAGCAGCTTAGCGGGAGCAGGGGAGACCCAGTACTTC. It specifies CASSLAGAGETQYF.

For the CDR3, the DNA is TGCAGCGTTGGAGGGTTGTTGGGGGGCGAGCAGTACTTC. Its translation: CSVGGLLGGEQYF. The V and J genes are TRBV29-1 and TRBJ2-7; possibly TRBD2 for D (6 bases). CDR3 length: 13 residues. The V gene lost 4 bases and the J gene lost 6 bases, with 16 bases spanning the gap. CDR1 SQVTM and CDR2 ANQGSEA come from the germline V gene.

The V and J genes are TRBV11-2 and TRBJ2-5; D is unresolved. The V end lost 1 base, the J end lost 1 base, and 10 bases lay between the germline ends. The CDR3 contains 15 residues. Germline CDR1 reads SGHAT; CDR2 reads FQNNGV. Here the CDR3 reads CASSLARAPQETQYF. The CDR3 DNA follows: TGTGCCAGCAGCTTAGCGAGAGCTCCCCAAGAGACCCAGTACTTC.

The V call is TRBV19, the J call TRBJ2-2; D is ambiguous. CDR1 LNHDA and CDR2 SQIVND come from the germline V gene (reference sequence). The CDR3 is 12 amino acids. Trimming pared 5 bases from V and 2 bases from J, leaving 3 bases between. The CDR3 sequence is CASSFNTGELFF. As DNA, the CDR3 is TGTGCCAGTAGTTTTAACACCGGGGAGCTGTTTTTT.

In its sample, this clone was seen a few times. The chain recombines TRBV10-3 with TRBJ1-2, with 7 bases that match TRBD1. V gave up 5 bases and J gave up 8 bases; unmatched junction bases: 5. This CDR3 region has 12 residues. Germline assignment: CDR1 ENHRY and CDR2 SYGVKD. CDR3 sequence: CAISPDREGYTF. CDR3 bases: TGTGCCATCAGTCCCGACAGGGAGGGCTACACCTTC.

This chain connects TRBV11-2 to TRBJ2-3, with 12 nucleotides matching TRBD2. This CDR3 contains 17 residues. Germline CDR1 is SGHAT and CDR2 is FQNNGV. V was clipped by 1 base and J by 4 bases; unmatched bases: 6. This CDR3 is CASSLGRLAGDSDTQYF. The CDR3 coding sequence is TGTGCCAGCAGCTTAGGCCGACTAGCGGGAGATTCAGATACGCAGTATTTT.

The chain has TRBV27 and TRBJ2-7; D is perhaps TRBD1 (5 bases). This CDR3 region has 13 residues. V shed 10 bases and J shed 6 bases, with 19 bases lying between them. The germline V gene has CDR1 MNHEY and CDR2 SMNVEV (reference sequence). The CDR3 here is CATKGQGSREQYF. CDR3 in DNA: TGTGCCACCAAGGGTCAGGGATCACGCGAGCAGTACTTC.

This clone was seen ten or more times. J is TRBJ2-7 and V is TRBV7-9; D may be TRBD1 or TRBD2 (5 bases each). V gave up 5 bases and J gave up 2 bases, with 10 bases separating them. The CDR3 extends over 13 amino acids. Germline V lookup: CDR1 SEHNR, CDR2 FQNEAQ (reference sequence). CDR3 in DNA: TGTGCCAGCAGCCCAAGGGGACCCTACGAGCAGTACTTC. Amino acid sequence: CASSPRGPYEQYF.

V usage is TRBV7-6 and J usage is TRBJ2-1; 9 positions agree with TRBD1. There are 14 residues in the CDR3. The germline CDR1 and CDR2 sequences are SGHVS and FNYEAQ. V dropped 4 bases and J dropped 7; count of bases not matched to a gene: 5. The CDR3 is CASSSGTGYNEQFF. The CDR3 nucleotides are TGTGCCAGCAGCTCCGGGACAGGGTATAATGAGCAGTTCTTC.

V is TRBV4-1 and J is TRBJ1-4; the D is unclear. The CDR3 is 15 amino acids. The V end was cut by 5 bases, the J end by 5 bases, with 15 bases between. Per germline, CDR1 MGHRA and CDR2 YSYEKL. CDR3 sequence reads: CASSSIEIKNEKLFF. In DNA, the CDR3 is TGCGCCAGCAGCTCGATTGAGATTAAGAATGAAAAACTGTTTTTT.

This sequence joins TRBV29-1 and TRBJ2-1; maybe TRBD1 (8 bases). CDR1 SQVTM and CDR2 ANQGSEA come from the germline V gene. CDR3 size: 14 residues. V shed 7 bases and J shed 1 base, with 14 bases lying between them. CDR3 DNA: TGCAGCGCGGACAGGGAGGGATCCTACAATGAGCAGTTCTTC. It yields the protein CSADREGSYNEQFF.

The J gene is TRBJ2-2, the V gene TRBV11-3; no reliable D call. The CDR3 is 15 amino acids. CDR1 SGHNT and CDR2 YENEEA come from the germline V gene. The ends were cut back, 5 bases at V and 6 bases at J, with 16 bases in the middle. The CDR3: CASSPIRVAPGELFF. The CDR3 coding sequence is TGTGCCAGCAGCCCTATTCGGGTCGCTCCCGGGGAGCTGTTTTTT.

The CDR3 DNA sequence: TGTGCCAGCAGCTTGTTTTCTGGGACAGGGCCATCAGATACGCAGTATTTT. This translates into CASSLFSGTGPSDTQYF. This chain joins TRBV5-6 and TRBJ2-3, with TRBD1 identical over 9 bases. The germline gives CDR1 SGHDT, CDR2 YYEEEE. The V and J ends lost 1 base and 4 bases, in that order; junction bases with no gene match: 10. The CDR3 runs 17 residues.

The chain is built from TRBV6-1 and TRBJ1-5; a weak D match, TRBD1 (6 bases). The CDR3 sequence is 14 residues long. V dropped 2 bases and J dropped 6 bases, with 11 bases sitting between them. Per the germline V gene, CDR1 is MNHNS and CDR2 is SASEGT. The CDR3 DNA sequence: TGTGCCAGCAGTGAATTCGGGGGCGGTCAGCCCCAGCATTTT. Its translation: CASSEFGGGQPQHF.

Here the CDR3 reads CASSVTGEGEKLFF. The CDR3 DNA reads as TGCGCCAGCAGCGTGACAGGGGAAGGCGAAAAACTGTTTTTT. This chain connects TRBV5-1 to TRBJ1-4; the match to TRBD1 covers 8 bases. The CDR3 covers 14 residues. In germline, CDR1 is SGHRS, CDR2 YFSETQ. Trimming removed 4 bases from V and 8 bases from J; junction bases left unmatched: 7.

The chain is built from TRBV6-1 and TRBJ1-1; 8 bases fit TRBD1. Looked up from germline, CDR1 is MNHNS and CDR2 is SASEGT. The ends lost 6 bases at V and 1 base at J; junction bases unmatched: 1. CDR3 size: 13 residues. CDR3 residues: CASRDRANTEAFF. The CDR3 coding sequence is TGTGCCAGCAGGGACAGGGCGAACACTGAAGCTTTCTTT.

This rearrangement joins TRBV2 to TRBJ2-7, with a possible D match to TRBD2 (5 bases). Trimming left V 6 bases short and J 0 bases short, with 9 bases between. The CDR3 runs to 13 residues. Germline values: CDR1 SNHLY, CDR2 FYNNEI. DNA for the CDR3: TGTGCCAGCAGAAGCCGGGGCTCCTACGAGCAGTACTTC. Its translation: CASRSRGSYEQYF. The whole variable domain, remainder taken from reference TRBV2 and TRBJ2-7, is EPEVTQTPSHQVTQMGQEVILRCVPISNHLYFYWYRQILGQKVEFLVSFYNNEISEKSEIFDDQFSVERPDGSNFTLKIRSTKLEDSAMYFCASRSRGSYEQYFGPGTRLTVT.

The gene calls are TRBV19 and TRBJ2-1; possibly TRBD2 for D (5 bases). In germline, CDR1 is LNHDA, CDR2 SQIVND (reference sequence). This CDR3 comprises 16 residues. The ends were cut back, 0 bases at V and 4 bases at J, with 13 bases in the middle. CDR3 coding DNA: TGTGCCAGTAGTATAGAAATGAGCGGATCTTACAATGAGCAGTTCTTC. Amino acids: CASSIEMSGSYNEQFF.

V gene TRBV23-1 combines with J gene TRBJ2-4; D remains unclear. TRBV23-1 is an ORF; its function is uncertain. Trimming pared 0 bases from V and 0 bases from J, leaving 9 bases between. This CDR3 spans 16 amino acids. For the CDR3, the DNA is TGCGCCAGCAGTCAATCGCGAACTATAGCCAAAAACATTCAGTACTTC. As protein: CASSQSRTIAKNIQYF.

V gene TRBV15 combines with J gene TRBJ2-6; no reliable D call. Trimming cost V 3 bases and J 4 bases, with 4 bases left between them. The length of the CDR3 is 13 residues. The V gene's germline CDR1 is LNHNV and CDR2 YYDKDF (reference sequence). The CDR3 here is CATSRVGANVLTF. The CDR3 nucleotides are TGTGCCACCAGCAGGGTCGGGGCCAACGTCCTGACTTTC. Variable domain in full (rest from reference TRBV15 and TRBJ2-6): DAMVIQNPRYQVTQFGKPVTLSCSQTLNHNVMYWYQQKSSQAPKLLFHYYDKDFNNEADTPDNFQSRRPNTSFCFLDIRSPGLGDTAMYLCATSRVGANVLTFGAGSRLTVL.

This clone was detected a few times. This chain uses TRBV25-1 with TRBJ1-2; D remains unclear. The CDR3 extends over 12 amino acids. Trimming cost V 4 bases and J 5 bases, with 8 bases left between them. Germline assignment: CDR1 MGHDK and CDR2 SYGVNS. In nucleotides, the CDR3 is TGTGCCAGCAGTGGGACTGATTATGGCTACACCTTC. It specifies CASSGTDYGYTF.

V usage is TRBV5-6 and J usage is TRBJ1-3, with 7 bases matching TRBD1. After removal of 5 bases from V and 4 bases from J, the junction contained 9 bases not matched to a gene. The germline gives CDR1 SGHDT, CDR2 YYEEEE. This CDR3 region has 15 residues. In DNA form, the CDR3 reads TGTGCCAGCAGGATGACAGGGAATGAGGGAAACACCATATATTTT. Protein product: CASRMTGNEGNTIYF.

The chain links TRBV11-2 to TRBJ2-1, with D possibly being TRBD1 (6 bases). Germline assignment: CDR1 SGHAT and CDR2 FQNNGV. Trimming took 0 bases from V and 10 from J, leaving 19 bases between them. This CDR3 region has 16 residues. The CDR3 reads CASSLDRGNRVGEQFF. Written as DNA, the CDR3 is TGTGCCAGCAGCTTAGACAGGGGAAATAGGGTCGGGGAGCAGTTCTTC. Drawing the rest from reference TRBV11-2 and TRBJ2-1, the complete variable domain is EAGVAQSPRYKIIEKRQSVAFWCNPISGHATLYWYQQILGQGPKLLIQFQNNGVVDDSQLPKDRFSAERLKGVDSTLKIQPAKLEDSAVYLCASSLDRGNRVGEQFFGPGTRLTVL.

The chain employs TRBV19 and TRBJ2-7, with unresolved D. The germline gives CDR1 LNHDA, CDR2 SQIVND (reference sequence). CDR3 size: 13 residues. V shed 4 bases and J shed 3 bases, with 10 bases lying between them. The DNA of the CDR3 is TGTGCCAGTAGTACTAGTGTATTCTACGAGCAGTACTTC. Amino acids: CASSTSVFYEQYF.

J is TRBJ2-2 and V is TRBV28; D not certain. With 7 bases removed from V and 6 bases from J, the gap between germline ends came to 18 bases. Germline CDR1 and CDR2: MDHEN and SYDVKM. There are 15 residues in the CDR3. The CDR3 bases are TGTGCCAGCACCAAACAAAGGGTTATCCCCGGGGAGCTGTTTTTT. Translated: CASTKQRVIPGELFF.

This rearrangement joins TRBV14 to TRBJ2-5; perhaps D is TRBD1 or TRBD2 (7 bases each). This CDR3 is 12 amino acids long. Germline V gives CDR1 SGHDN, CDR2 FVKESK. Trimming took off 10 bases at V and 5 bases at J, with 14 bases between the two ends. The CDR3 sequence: CATAQGGETQYF. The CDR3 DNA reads TGTGCCACCGCGCAGGGGGGGGAGACCCAGTACTTC.

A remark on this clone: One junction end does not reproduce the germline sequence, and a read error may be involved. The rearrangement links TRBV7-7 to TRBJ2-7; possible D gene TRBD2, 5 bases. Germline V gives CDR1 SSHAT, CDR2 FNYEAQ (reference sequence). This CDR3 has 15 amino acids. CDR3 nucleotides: TGTGCTAGCAGCTTAAGTGACGACGGGAACTACGAGCAGTACTTC. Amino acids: CASSLSDDGNYEQYF.

The CDR3 sequence: CASSRTGGSYEQYF. The DNA of the CDR3 is TGTGCCAGCAGCCGGACAGGGGGATCCTACGAGCAGTACTTC. The chain is built from TRBV5-8 and TRBJ2-7, with 10 nucleotides matching TRBD1. Trimming removed 4 bases from V and 1 base from J; junction bases left unmatched: 2. The CDR3 has 14 amino acids. Looked up from germline, CDR1 is SGHTS and CDR2 is YDEGEE.

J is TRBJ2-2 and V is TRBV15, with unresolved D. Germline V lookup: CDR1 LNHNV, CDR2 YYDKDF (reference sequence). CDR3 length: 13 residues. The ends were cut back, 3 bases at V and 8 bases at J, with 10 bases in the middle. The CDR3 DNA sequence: TGTGCCACCAGCAGGACCCAGAATGGGGAGCTGTTTTTT. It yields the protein CATSRTQNGELFF.

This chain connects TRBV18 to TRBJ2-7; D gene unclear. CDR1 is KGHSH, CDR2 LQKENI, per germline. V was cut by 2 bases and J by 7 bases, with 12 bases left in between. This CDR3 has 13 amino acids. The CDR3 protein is CASSPGRFREQYF. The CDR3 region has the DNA TGTGCCAGCTCACCAGGGCGTTTTCGGGAGCAGTACTTC.